Listed here are 32 T cell receptor beta chains from one sample, sequenced in a study of neurological immune-mediated disorders. MiXCR, run by TCRdb on the 5' RACE reads, gives a single entry per CDR3 protein. Found here are about 74,000 distinct CDR3 sequences, approximately 5.2% of them singletons; the top ten hold 7.4%. What was sequenced was PBMCs. These receptors were obtained from a young man with multiple sclerosis.

This clonotype was detected many times. The genes are TRBV29-1 and TRBJ2-7, with D perhaps matching TRBD2 (6 bases). CDR1 and CDR2 (germline): SQVTM, ANQGSEA. V was cut by 7 bases and J by 2 bases, with 12 bases left in between. The CDR3 runs 12 residues. The CDR3 region is CSAGDGAYEQYF. The CDR3 bases are TGCAGCGCGGGGGACGGTGCCTACGAGCAGTACTTC.

This clonotype was seen at least ten times. CDR3 bases: TGCGCCAGCAGCTCGGGGAGTAACACAGATACGCAGTATTTT. This translates into CASSSGSNTDTQYF. The gene calls are TRBV5-1 and TRBJ2-3; perhaps TRBD2 as D (5 bases). Trimming took off 3 bases at V and 2 bases at J, with 10 bases between the two ends. The V gene's germline CDR1 is SGHRS and CDR2 YFSETQ. CDR3 length: 14 amino acids.

This clonotype was found many times. This chain's CDR3 is CASSPQASGANVLTF. CDR3 coding DNA: TGTGCCAGCAGTCCACAGGCTTCCGGGGCCAACGTCCTGACTTTC. The V call is TRBV12-3 or TRBV12-4, the J call TRBJ2-6; perhaps TRBD1 as D (5 bases). With 5 bases removed from V and 4 bases from J, the gap between germline ends came to 12 bases. This CDR3 region has 15 residues.

This clonotype was counted a few times. The rearrangement uses TRBV10-3 and TRBJ2-1, with 12 bases lining up with TRBD2. CDR1 and CDR2 (germline): ENHRY, SYGVKD. The CDR3 covers 19 residues. The junction had 17 bases not matched to a gene; V was cut back by 7 bases and J by 4 bases. The DNA for the CDR3 is TGTGCCATCACTGACTCCGGGACTAGCGGGCCCCTAGGTTACAATGAGCAGTTCTTC. Translating gives CAITDSGTSGPLGYNEQFF.

This clonotype was counted many times. This rearrangement joins TRBV2 to TRBJ2-7, with D tentatively TRBD1 or TRBD2 (5 bases each). Trimming pared 2 bases from V and 3 bases from J, leaving 11 bases between. The CDR3 is 14 amino acids. The germline V gene has CDR1 SNHLY and CDR2 FYNNEI. CDR3 DNA: TGTGCCAGCAGTGAAAGGGGACCCCTCTACGAGCAGTACTTC. Translation: CASSERGPLYEQYF.

This clonotype was counted ten times or more. V usage is TRBV12-3 or TRBV12-4 and J usage is TRBJ2-4; 8 bases map to TRBD2. J was trimmed by 0 bases and V by 7 bases; bases with no gene match: 5. The CDR3 consists of 15 residues. The CDR3 DNA is TGTGCCAGCAAGCCTAGCGGGCTAGCCAAAAACATTCAGTACTTC. Its translation is CASKPSGLAKNIQYF.

This clonotype was observed at least ten times. This chain joins TRBV7-9 and TRBJ2-1; D perhaps matches TRBD2 (5 bases). CDR3 length: 14 amino acids. CDR1 is SEHNR, CDR2 FQNEAQ, per germline (reference sequence). The V end lost 5 bases, the J end lost 2 bases, and 10 bases lay between the germline ends. The CDR3 reads CASSRGSPYNEQFF. The CDR3 coding sequence is TGTGCCAGCAGCCGAGGGTCCCCCTACAATGAGCAGTTCTTC.

This clonotype was seen repeatedly, ten times or more. The CDR3 region is CSADLGDTQYF. CDR3 nucleotide sequence: TGCAGTGCAGACTTGGGCGATACGCAGTATTTT. This chain joins TRBV20-1 and TRBJ2-3, with no clear D. V was clipped by 6 bases and J by 6 bases, with 10 bases between them. The CDR3 runs 11 residues. Germline V gives CDR1 DFQATT, CDR2 SNEGSKA (reference sequence).

This clonotype has a count of ten or more. V and J are TRBV20-1 and TRBJ1-5, with D perhaps matching TRBD1 (6 bases). This CDR3 has 14 residues. Germline V gene sequence: CDR1 DFQATT, CDR2 SNEGSKA (reference sequence). The CDR3, as DNA: TGCAGGGCATCTACAGGGTCTAGCAATCAGCCCCAGCATTTT. It is translated as CRASTGSSNQPQHF.

This clonotype came up many times. V and J are TRBV30 and TRBJ2-4, with a weak D call TRBD2 (7 bases). The CDR3 sequence is 14 residues long. Looked up from germline, CDR1 is GTSNPN and CDR2 is SVGIG (reference sequence). The V gene lost 0 bases and the J gene lost 7 bases, with 13 bases spanning the gap. In DNA form, the CDR3 reads TGTGCCTGGAGTGTAGGGGGGGCAGATAACATTCAGTACTTC. The encoded protein is CAWSVGGADNIQYF. Supplemented by reference TRBV30 and TRBJ2-4, the full variable domain reads SQTIHQWPATLVQPVGSPLSLECTVEGTSNPNLYWYRQAAGRGLQLLFYSVGIGQISSEVPQNLSASRPQDRQFILSSKKLLLSDSGFYLCAWSVGGADNIQYFGAGTRLSVL.

This clonotype was seen many times. The chain uses TRBV12-3 or TRBV12-4 and TRBJ2-6; a weak D match, TRBD1 (6 bases). The V and J ends lost 5 bases and 2 bases respectively, with 13 bases between them. The CDR3 extends over 16 amino acids. The CDR3 region is CASSGTGIAGANVLTF. The CDR3 DNA is TGTGCCAGCAGTGGAACAGGGATAGCTGGGGCCAACGTCCTGACTTTC.

Many counts were recorded for this clonotype. The V gene is TRBV7-8, the J gene TRBJ1-5; D perhaps matches TRBD1 (5 bases). CDR1 is SGHVS and CDR2 is FQNEAQ in the germline V gene. The CDR3 loop spans 14 amino acids. V shed 3 bases and J shed 2 bases, with 8 bases lying between them. CDR3 coding DNA: TGTGCCAGCAGCTTCGGGGCGCGCAATCAGCCCCAGCATTTT. Its translation: CASSFGARNQPQHF.

This clonotype was observed a handful of times. The V and J genes are TRBV6-6 and TRBJ2-2, with D perhaps matching TRBD2 (5 bases). V was shortened by 4 bases and J by 2 bases, with 14 bases between the two germline ends. The CDR3 consists of 16 residues. Germline assignment: CDR1 MNHNY and CDR2 SVGAGI (reference sequence). The CDR3: CASSSTSVTNTGELFF. CDR3 DNA sequence: TGTGCCAGCAGTTCAACTAGTGTTACTAACACCGGGGAGCTGTTTTTT.

This clonotype was seen repeatedly, ten times or more. The genes are TRBV7-6 and TRBJ2-5; D is possibly TRBD2 (6 bases). Between the trimmed V and J ends, which lost 4 bases and 5 bases, there was a span of 11 bases. The CDR3 has 13 residues. In germline, CDR1 is SGHVS, CDR2 FNYEAQ. CDR3 bases: TGTGCCAGCAGCTGGGGACTTCGGGAGACCCAGTACTTC. Amino acids: CASSWGLRETQYF.

With regard to this clonotype: One junction end does not reproduce the germline sequence, and a read error may be involved. The V gene is TRBV7-3, the J gene TRBJ1-6; 10 positions agree with TRBD1. Germline lookup yields CDR1 SGHTA and CDR2 FQGTGA. The CDR3 sequence is 15 residues long. CDR3 loop: CASSRTGGIHSPLNF. The CDR3 DNA is TGTGCCAGCAGCAGGACAGGGGGAATCCATTCACCCCTCAACTTT.

This clonotype has at least ten counts. In nucleotides, the CDR3 is TGCGCCAGCAGCCTAGTGACAGACTCGACAGATACGCAGTATTTT. This sequence encodes CASSLVTDSTDTQYF. The V gene is TRBV5-1, the J gene TRBJ2-3; a weak D match, TRBD1 (5 bases). The CDR3 totals 15 residues. The germline gives CDR1 SGHRS, CDR2 YFSETQ. Trimming removed 4 bases from V and 3 bases from J, with 15 bases in between. Drawing the rest from reference TRBV5-1 and TRBJ2-3, the complete variable domain is KAGVTQTPRYLIKTRGQQVTLSCSPISGHRSVSWYQQTPGQGLQFLFEYFSETQRNKGNFPGRFSGRQFSNSRSEMNVSTLELGDSALYLCASSLVTDSTDTQYFGPGTRLTVL.

This clonotype was counted many times. The chain recombines TRBV20-1 with TRBJ2-7; no clear D gene. Trimming removed 3 bases at V and 7 bases at J, with 10 bases between. Per the germline V gene, CDR1 is DFQATT and CDR2 is SNEGSKA (reference sequence). This CDR3 is 11 amino acids long. CDR3 loop: CSARLNLEQYF. DNA of the CDR3: TGCAGTGCTAGGTTAAACCTAGAGCAGTACTTC.

This clonotype was found many times. The chain couples TRBV29-1 to TRBJ2-3; TRBD2 aligns across 11 bases. Germline V lookup: CDR1 SQVTM, CDR2 ANQGSEA. With V trimmed by 6 bases and J by 4 bases, 6 bases remained unmatched. There are 14 residues in the CDR3. The CDR3 here is CSVPTSGEADTQYF. The CDR3 nucleotides are TGCAGCGTCCCGACTAGCGGGGAAGCAGATACGCAGTATTTT.

This clonotype was found a few times. A junction boundary mismatches the germline segment, possibly from a read error. J is TRBJ1-5 and V is TRBV27, with TRBD1 as a possible D gene (5 bases). This CDR3 is built from 14 residues. CDR1 and CDR2 from the germline V gene are MNHEY and SMNVEV (reference sequence). CDR3 residues: CASSVRGGNQPQNF. CDR3 DNA: TGTGCCAGCAGTGTGAGGGGAGGCAATCAGCCCCAGAATTTT.

There are many counts of this clonotype. The chain carries TRBV5-5 and TRBJ2-3; possibly TRBD1 or TRBD2 for D (5 bases each). V lost 5 bases to trimming and J lost 0 bases, with 16 bases between them. Germline V lookup: CDR1 SGHKS, CDR2 YYEKEE (reference sequence). The CDR3 loop spans 16 amino acids. CDR3 nucleotide sequence: TGTGCCAGCAGACTGAGGGGTCCTCCTAGCACAGATACGCAGTATTTT. It yields the protein CASRLRGPPSTDTQYF.

In this sample, this clonotype turned up a few times. A much larger clone lies one base from this, so it may be a read error. The genes are TRBV7-2 and TRBJ2-2; the D is unclear. CDR1 and CDR2 (germline): SGHTA, FQGNSA. V lost 2 bases, J lost 10 bases, and 11 bases lay in between. There are 13 residues in the CDR3. CDR3 bases: TGTGCCAGCAGCTTAATAAAGGGAAAGGAGCTGTTTTTT. It codes for CASSLIKGKELFF.

The CDR3 sequence: CSARTGSAGYTF. The CDR3, as DNA: TGCAGTGCGCGGACAGGGTCGGCTGGCTACACCTTC. The chain carries TRBV20-1 and TRBJ1-2, with TRBD1 identical over 8 bases. Germline values: CDR1 DFQATT, CDR2 SNEGSKA (reference sequence). Trimming took 6 bases from V and 7 from J; bases not matched to a gene: 7. The length of the CDR3 is 12 residues.

This clonotype was detected ten times or more. V gene TRBV5-1 combines with J gene TRBJ2-1, with a tentative D call TRBD2 (6 bases). V gave up 4 bases and J gave up 6 bases, with 17 bases separating them. Germline-derived CDR1 and CDR2 are SGHRS and YFSETQ. CDR3 length: 15 residues. The CDR3 sequence: CASSLAGLAFNEQFF. The CDR3 DNA reads TGCGCCAGCAGCCTCGCGGGGCTAGCTTTCAATGAGCAGTTCTTC.

This clonotype was counted many times. The rearrangement links TRBV29-1 to TRBJ1-3; no reliable D call. The CDR3 totals 13 residues. Germline V lookup: CDR1 SQVTM, CDR2 ANQGSEA. Trimming shortened V by 6 bases and J by 6 bases, and 15 bases separated the two germline ends. The CDR3 is CSVTAGSANTIYF. CDR3 nucleotide sequence: TGCAGCGTCACCGCCGGATCCGCAAACACCATATATTTT.

The sample holds many counts of this clonotype. V usage is TRBV20-1 and J usage is TRBJ1-5, with 7 bases fitting TRBD1. Trimming cost V 6 bases and J 2 bases; bases outside gene matches: 10. CDR3 size: 15 residues. Germline V gene data show CDR1 as DFQATT and CDR2 as SNEGSKA (reference sequence). In nucleotides, the CDR3 is TGCAGTGCACGAAGGCAGGGGGGCGGCAATCAGCCCCAGCATTTT. The encoded protein is CSARRQGGGNQPQHF.

In this sample, this clonotype turned up many times. This sequence joins TRBV6-5 and TRBJ2-1; 11 bases agree with TRBD2. The V segment lost 1 base and the J segment 7 bases; nucleotides outside the gene matches: 3. This CDR3 comprises 15 residues. The germline gives CDR1 MNHEY, CDR2 SVGAGI. In nucleotides, the CDR3 is TGTGCCAGCAGTTACTTAGCGGGAGGGCCAAATGAGCAGTTCTTC. Its translation is CASSYLAGGPNEQFF.

Ten or more counts support this clonotype. This chain connects TRBV7-9 to TRBJ1-3; no definite D call. V was clipped by 5 bases and J by 0 bases, with 11 bases between them. Germline lookup yields CDR1 SEHNR and CDR2 FQNEAQ (reference sequence). The CDR3 loop spans 15 amino acids. In nucleotides, the CDR3 is TGTGCCAGCAGCATTGGCACGGGCTCTGGAAACACCATATATTTT. Encoded protein: CASSIGTGSGNTIYF. The whole variable domain, remainder taken from reference TRBV7-9 and TRBJ1-3, is DTGVSQNPRHKITKRGQNVTFRCDPISEHNRLYWYRQTLGQGPEFLTYFQNEAQLEKSRLLSDRFSAERPKGSFSTLEIQRTEQGDSAMYLCASSIGTGSGNTIYFGEGSWLTVV.

This clonotype was detected many times. This chain connects TRBV5-1 to TRBJ2-2, with TRBD1 identical over 7 bases. V was clipped by 1 base and J by 6 bases; unmatched bases: 9. Per the germline V gene, CDR1 is SGHRS and CDR2 is YFSETQ. The CDR3 is made up of 16 amino acids. CDR3 in DNA: TGCGCCAGCAGCTTGAATCGTGGGACAGATTCCGGGGAGCTGTTTTTT. It specifies CASSLNRGTDSGELFF.

This clonotype was counted ten times or more. V is TRBV11-2 and J is TRBJ2-2; possibly TRBD1 for D (5 bases). The CDR3 has 14 residues. Germline loops: CDR1 SGHAT, CDR2 FQNNGV. Between the trimmed V and J ends, which lost 0 bases and 6 bases, there was a span of 8 bases. CDR3 loop: CASSLERQSGELFF. CDR3 nucleotide sequence: TGTGCCAGCAGCTTAGAAAGACAGTCCGGGGAGCTGTTTTTT.

In this sample, this clonotype turned up many times. The chain has TRBV9 and TRBJ1-2; TRBD1 matches at 7 bases. This CDR3 contains 13 residues. Germline V lookup: CDR1 SGDLS, CDR2 YYNGEE. V trimming: 3 bases; J trimming: 5 bases; junction bases outside the gene matches: 4. The CDR3 DNA reads as TGTGCCAGCAGCGCCGGGACAGAGTATGGCTACACCTTC. It codes for CASSAGTEYGYTF.

In this sample, this clonotype turned up many times. This chain links TRBV5-1 with TRBJ2-7, with 7 bases lining up with TRBD1. The J segment lost 5 bases and the V segment lost 1 base, leaving 6 bases of the junction unmatched. The CDR3 has 14 amino acids. Germline V gene sequence: CDR1 SGHRS, CDR2 YFSETQ. This CDR3 reads CASSLNKGADEQYF. The DNA of the CDR3 is TGCGCCAGCAGCTTGAACAAGGGGGCCGACGAGCAGTACTTC.

The sample holds many counts of this clonotype. This chain links TRBV5-1 with TRBJ1-6; D ambiguous. V lost 0 bases to trimming and J lost 5 bases, with 9 bases between them. The germline CDR1 and CDR2 sequences are SGHRS and YFSETQ. The CDR3 is 15 residues long. CDR3 nucleotides: TGCGCCAGCAGCTTGGCACCCGATGATAATTCACCCCTCCACTTT. Its translation: CASSLAPDDNSPLHF.